This T cell receptor (beta chain) stems from a study of cytomegalovirus exposure and HLA in healthy donors. Findings and limits, study-wide: Data from an earlier analysis indicated that most TCR beta V segments were productive either about 90% or about 30% of the time.

The V end lost 5 bases, the J end lost 6 bases, and 14 bases lay between the germline ends. The length of the CDR3 is 15 residues. CDR1 is SNHLY and CDR2 is FYNNEI in the germline V gene. On this clone itself: The antigen is undetermined.

PCR was performed using 60 Vbeta and 13 Jbeta primers. Assay: immunoSEQ multiplex PCR; the TCRdb copy retains only in-frame clones and omits some. The profile covers some 150,000 clones, with 70% to 90% appearing a single time and roughly 4% taken by the ten largest. This sequence joins TRBV2 and TRBJ2-6; D unclear. Specimen: PBMCs. The sequence derives from a woman in her 40s in good health and CMV-seropositive. CDR3 amino acids: CASSPEEPMANVLTF. DNA for the CDR3: TGTGCCAGCAGTCCCGAAGAGCCTATGGCCAACGTCCTGACTTTC.